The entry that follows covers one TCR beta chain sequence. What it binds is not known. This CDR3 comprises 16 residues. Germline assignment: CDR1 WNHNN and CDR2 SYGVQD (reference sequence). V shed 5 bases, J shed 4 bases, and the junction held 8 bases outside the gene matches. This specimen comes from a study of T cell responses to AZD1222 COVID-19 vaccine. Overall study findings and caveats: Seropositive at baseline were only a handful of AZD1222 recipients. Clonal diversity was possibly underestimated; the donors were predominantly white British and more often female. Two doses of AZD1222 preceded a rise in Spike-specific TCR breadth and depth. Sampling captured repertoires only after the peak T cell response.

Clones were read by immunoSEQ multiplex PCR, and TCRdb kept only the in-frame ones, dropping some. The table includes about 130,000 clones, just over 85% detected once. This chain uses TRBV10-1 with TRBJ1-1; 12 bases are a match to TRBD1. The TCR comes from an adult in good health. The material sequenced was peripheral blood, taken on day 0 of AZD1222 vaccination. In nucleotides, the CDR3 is TGCGCCAGCAGTTCGGGACAGGGGGCCCGGAGCACTGAAGCTTTCTTT. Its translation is CASSSGQGARSTEAFF.